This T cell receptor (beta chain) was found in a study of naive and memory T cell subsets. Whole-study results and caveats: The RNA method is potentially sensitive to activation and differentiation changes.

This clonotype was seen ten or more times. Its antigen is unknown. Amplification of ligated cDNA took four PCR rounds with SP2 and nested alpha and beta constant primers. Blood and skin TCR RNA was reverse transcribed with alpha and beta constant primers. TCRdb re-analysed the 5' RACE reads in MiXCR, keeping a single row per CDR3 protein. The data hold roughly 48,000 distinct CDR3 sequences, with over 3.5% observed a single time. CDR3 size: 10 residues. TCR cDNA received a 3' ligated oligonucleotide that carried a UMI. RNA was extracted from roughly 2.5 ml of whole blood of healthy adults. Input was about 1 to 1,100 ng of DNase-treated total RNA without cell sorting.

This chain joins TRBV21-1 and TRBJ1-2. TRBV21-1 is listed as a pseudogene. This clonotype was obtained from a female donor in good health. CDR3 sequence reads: CASSNVYYTF. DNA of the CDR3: TGTGCCAGCAGCAATGTCTACTACACCTTC.